The 27 T cell receptor beta chains listed next were all sequenced from one sample in a study of kidney transplant recipient with SARS-CoV-2 infection. TCRdb called the reads again in MiXCR, with one record for every CDR3 protein. Seen here are roughly 250,000 distinct CDR3 sequences, around 30% observed once, and the top ten hold under 9.5%. Material: a blood sample, obtained at baseline and around day 110 from a kidney transplant recipient. The origin of the receptors is a male patient aged 25-45 years who had COVID-19 and was a kidney transplant recipient. A subset of T cells may come from the graft donor.

Of note for this clonotype: This clone may be a read error of a much larger clone one base away. This likely comes from a read error, as the CDR3 has no conserved phenylalanine or tryptophan at its end. The V gene is TRBV12-5, the J gene TRBJ1-2; D is perhaps TRBD1 (5 bases). There are 17 residues in the CDR3. V was pared by 5 bases and J by 4 bases, with 23 bases between. Germline values: CDR1 LGHNT, CDR2 FRNRAP. The CDR3: CASGTTYLQGKTYGYTS. The CDR3 nucleotides read TGTGCTAGTGGTACGACTTATTTGCAGGGAAAGACCTATGGCTACACCTCC.

This clonotype has a count of ten or more. Written as DNA, the CDR3 is TGTGCCAGCAGTGATCCAATAGAACTGGGAAAGACCTATGGCTACACCTTC. Translation gives CASSDPIELGKTYGYTF. This chain uses TRBV25-1 with TRBJ1-2, with unresolved D. The length of the CDR3 is 17 residues. Germline V CDR1 and CDR2: MGHDK, SYGVNS. Trimming took off 3 bases at V and 4 bases at J, with 21 bases between the two ends.

The sample holds many counts of this clonotype. The chain links TRBV7-2 to TRBJ1-2; D gene ambiguous. Trimming took off 3 bases at V and 4 bases at J, with 21 bases between the two ends. The length of the CDR3 is 17 residues. The germline CDR1 and CDR2 sequences are SGHTA and FQGNSA. The CDR3 nucleotides read TGTGCCAGCAGCTTGCACAGCAGAGACGGAAAGACCTATGGCTACACCTTC. Its translation: CASSLHSRDGKTYGYTF.

The genes are TRBV9 and TRBJ1-1; D may be TRBD1 (5 bases). V dropped 3 bases and J dropped 8 bases, with 17 bases sitting between them. The CDR3 covers 14 residues. Germline V gene lookup returns CDR1 SGDLS and CDR2 YYNGEE. The CDR3 protein is CASSEGALDGEAFF. CDR3 nucleotide sequence: TGTGCCAGCAGCGAAGGGGCCTTGGACGGCGAAGCTTTCTTT.

This clonotype was seen ten or more times. This chain joins TRBV20-1 and TRBJ1-2; D uncertain. Trimming shortened V by 0 bases and J by 4 bases, and 18 bases separated the two germline ends. The germline V gene encodes CDR1 DFQATT and CDR2 SNEGSKA (reference sequence). This CDR3 has 16 amino acids. The CDR3 DNA sequence: TGCAGTGCTAGAGACCCGAGCTCCGACATAGTCTATGGCTACACCTTC. This translates into CSARDPSSDIVYGYTF.

In the case of this clonotype: This could be a read error, since a much larger clone is one nucleotide away. The rearrangement uses TRBV5-5 and TRBJ2-4; either TRBD1 or TRBD2 may fit D (5 bases each). Germline V lookup: CDR1 SGHKS, CDR2 YYEKEE (reference sequence). This CDR3 has 14 residues. The CDR3 sequence: CASSLEGRSSPQLF. The CDR3 DNA is TGTGCCAGCAGCTTGGAGGGGAGATCCTCTCCCCAGCTCTTC.

V usage is TRBV5-8 and J usage is TRBJ2-7, with D unclear. The J call is doubtful: the DNA matches TRBJ1-2 better. This CDR3 region has 16 residues. Germline V CDR1 and CDR2: SGHTS, YDEGEE. Written as DNA, the CDR3 is TGTGCCAGCATGCCTTGTCATCCACGAAAGACCCATGGCTACACCTTC. Amino acid sequence: CASMPCHPRKTHGYTF.

As for this clonotype: It may be a read error: a sequence one base away is much more abundant. The V and J genes are TRBV7-9 and TRBJ1-2; D unclear. The CDR3 covers 17 residues. The V gene lost 4 bases and the J gene lost 4 bases, with 22 bases spanning the gap. Germline CDR1 is SEHNR and CDR2 is FQNEAQ (reference sequence). The CDR3: CASSYFSYHGRTYGYTF. CDR3 bases: TGTGCCAGCAGCTACTTTTCATACCATGGAAGGACCTATGGCTACACCTTC.

This clonotype was observed many times. This chain connects TRBV3-1 to TRBJ1-5, with D unresolved. Trimming pared 1 base from V and 4 bases from J, leaving 8 bases between. Germline V gives CDR1 LGHDT, CDR2 YNNKEL (reference sequence). CDR3 length: 14 amino acids. DNA of the CDR3: TGTGCCAGCAGCCAAGGTAACAGAAATCAGCCCCAGCATTTT. It encodes CASSQGNRNQPQHF.

On this clonotype itself: A clone one base away is much larger, so this may be a read error. The V and J genes are TRBV19 and TRBJ1-2, with a tentative D call TRBD1 (6 bases). V dropped 10 bases and J dropped 5 bases, with 14 bases sitting between them. CDR1 is LNHDA and CDR2 is SQIVND in the germline V gene (reference sequence). The length of the CDR3 is 12 residues. The CDR3 reads CATAQGMYGYTF. The CDR3 DNA sequence: TGTGCCACCGCCCAGGGGATGTATGGCTACACCTTC.

As concerns this clonotype: A much larger clone sits a single nucleotide away, making a read error possible. The V gene is TRBV7-6, the J gene TRBJ2-6; no definite D call. With 8 bases removed from V and 0 bases from J, the gap between germline ends came to 8 bases. This CDR3 comprises 14 residues. Germline loops: CDR1 SGHVS, CDR2 FNYEAQ. As DNA, the CDR3 is TGTGCCAGCGGCTCGGTCTCTGGGGCCAACGTCCTGACTTTC. Protein: CASGSVSGANVLTF.

Details on this clonotype: A much larger clone differs by one base, so this may be a read error. The V and J genes are TRBV24-1 and TRBJ1-2; D is uncertain. CDR3 size: 17 residues. The germline V gene encodes CDR1 KGHDR and CDR2 SFDVKD. The chain's CDR3 is CATSEVDSTRKTYGYAF. In nucleotides, the CDR3 is TGTGCCACCAGTGAGGTGGATAGTACCAGAAAGACCTATGGCTACGCCTTC.

This clonotype was recorded many times. The genes are TRBV2 and TRBJ2-7, with 10 bases aligning to TRBD2. The J segment lost 1 base and the V segment lost 1 base, leaving 10 bases of the junction unmatched. Germline V gene data show CDR1 as SNHLY and CDR2 as FYNNEI. CDR3 size: 18 residues. The CDR3 is CASSEGPSGRIWSYEQYF. CDR3 nucleotides: TGTGCCAGCAGTGAAGGTCCTAGCGGGAGAATTTGGTCCTACGAGCAGTACTTC.

This clonotype was seen a single time. This may stem from a read error, because a much larger clone lies one nucleotide away. In DNA, the CDR3 is TGTACCAGCAGTGTGGACACCTATGGCTACACCTTC. Amino acid sequence: CTSSVDTYGYTF. The genes are TRBV2 and TRBJ1-2; D is possibly TRBD1 (5 bases). The CDR3 has 12 amino acids. Germline CDR1 is SNHLY and CDR2 is FYNNEI.

This clonotype was recorded many times. The genes are TRBV23-1 and TRBJ1-2; D is ambiguous. TRBV23-1 belongs to the ORF category, with a function that is uncertain. This CDR3 contains 17 residues. V was pared by 5 bases and J by 4 bases, with 23 bases between. CDR3 coding DNA: TGCGCCAGCAGTTATAACTTGCTACGCAGAAAGACCTATGGCTACACCTTC. This gives the protein CASSYNLLRRKTYGYTF.

There are many counts of this clonotype. This chain connects TRBV28 to TRBJ2-5; 7 bases line up with TRBD2. This CDR3 contains 15 residues. Trimming took 1 base from V and 11 from J; bases not matched to a gene: 13. CDR1 and CDR2 from the germline V gene are MDHEN and SYDVKM. The CDR3 here is CASSLLVGGPGEQYF. In DNA, the CDR3 is TGTGCCAGCAGTTTATTGGTGGGAGGGCCGGGTGAGCAGTACTTC.

In regard to this clonotype: A much larger clone differs by one base, so this may be a read error. The V and J genes are TRBV6-1 and TRBJ2-6, with a possible D match to TRBD1 (5 bases). The CDR3 totals 15 residues. Germline CDR1 and CDR2: MNHNS and SASEGT. This CDR3 is CASSERYRISNVQTF. The CDR3 nucleotides are TGTGCCAGCAGTGAACGGTACAGGATTTCCAACGTCCAGACTTTC.

V gene TRBV7-8 combines with J gene TRBJ2-3, with 7 bases identical to TRBD2. CDR1 and CDR2 (germline): SGHVS, FQNEAQ. V lost 0 bases to trimming and J lost 2 bases; unmatched junction nucleotides: 5. This CDR3 has 16 amino acids. The CDR3 bases are TGTGCCAGCAGCTTAGCGGTGGGAGGGTACACAGATACGCAGTATTTT. It yields the protein CASSLAVGGYTDTQYF.

In its sample, this clonotype was seen many times. The rearrangement joins TRBV3-1 to TRBJ1-1, with 8 bases lining up with TRBD1. The CDR3 consists of 15 residues. Germline-derived CDR1 and CDR2 are LGHDT and YNNKEL (reference sequence). V gave up 1 base and J gave up 0 bases; unmatched junction bases: 1. DNA for the CDR3: TGTGCCAGCAGCCAAGGGGACAGGATGAACACTGAAGCTTTCTTT. Residues: CASSQGDRMNTEAFF.

To note about this clonotype: It may be a read error: a sequence one base away is much more abundant. V and J are TRBV8-2 and TRBJ2-6; the table names TRBD2, a call not compared with the DNA. TRBV8-2 is described as a pseudogene. The CDR3 loop spans 17 amino acids. CDR3 DNA: TGTGGCACGTGGCCCAGGATAACACGAAGTCGGGCCAACGTCCTGACTTTC. As protein: CGTWPRITRSRANVLTF.

Concerning this clonotype: One base away lies a much larger clone, so this may be a sequencing read error. The CDR3 DNA sequence: TGCGCCAGCAGACCCCGCAGGGTCGCGGGAGGGCTAAGCACAGATACGCAGTATTTT. Translating it yields CASRPRRVAGGLSTDTQYF. The V call is TRBV5-1, the J call TRBJ2-3; 9 bases agree with TRBD2. Unmatched junction bases numbered 16, after V lost 5 bases and J lost 0 bases. This CDR3 contains 19 residues. The germline CDR1 and CDR2 sequences are SGHRS and YFSETQ.

This clonotype was seen ten or more times. This chain joins TRBV5-5 and TRBJ1-2; D is unresolved. V was shortened by 7 bases and J by 4 bases, with 23 bases between the two germline ends. Looked up from germline, CDR1 is SGHKS and CDR2 is YYEKEE (reference sequence). This CDR3 region has 16 residues. CDR3 in DNA: TGTGCCAGCCCATACCGTGTCTCGCGAAAGACCTATGGCTACACCTTC. The encoded protein is CASPYRVSRKTYGYTF.

This clonotype showed up many times. V gene TRBV6-4 combines with J gene TRBJ2-2, with 7 bases fitting TRBD2. This CDR3 region has 14 residues. The V gene end was trimmed by 3 bases and the J gene end by 6 bases; junction bases not matched to a gene: 4. Germline V gene lookup returns CDR1 MRHNA and CDR2 SNTAGT. The CDR3 here is CASSEGAGAGELFF. In DNA form, the CDR3 reads TGTGCCAGCAGTGAGGGCGCGGGGGCCGGGGAGCTGTTTTTT.

This clonotype was observed at least ten times. This chain connects TRBV5-4 to TRBJ1-1; no clear D gene. Trimming removed 0 bases from V and 7 bases from J, with 16 bases in between. CDR3 length equals 15 residues. CDR1 and CDR2 (germline): SGHNT, YYREEE (reference sequence). The CDR3 protein is CASSLGAGPSNEAFF. In DNA form, the CDR3 reads TGTGCCAGCAGCTTGGGGGCAGGACCCTCGAATGAAGCTTTCTTT.

Of note for this clonotype: A much larger clone differs from this one at a single base, so this may be a read error. The chain has TRBV5-1 and TRBJ2-2; a weak D match, TRBD2 (6 bases). CDR3 length equals 16 residues. Germline values: CDR1 SGHRS, CDR2 YFSETQ. The CDR3 region has the DNA TGCGCCAGCAGCTTGGACCCAGCCCCTTACACCGGGGGGCTGTTTTTT. It encodes CASSLDPAPYTGGLFF.

Regarding this clonotype: A read error is possible here, since a much larger clone lies one base away. J is TRBJ1-5 and V is TRBV19, with D hard to call. This CDR3 region has 12 residues. Germline loops: CDR1 LNHDA, CDR2 SQIVND (reference sequence). In DNA, the CDR3 is TGTACCGCCAGAGACCCGAATCAGCCCCAGCATTTT. This encodes CTARDPNQPQHF.

The V call is TRBV24-1, the J call TRBJ1-2; weak D call: TRBD1 (6 bases). The CDR3 length is 17 residues. V was clipped by 6 bases and J by 4 bases, with 23 bases between them. Per germline, CDR1 KGHDR and CDR2 SFDVKD. The CDR3 loop is CATSPGASTRKTYGYTF. The CDR3 DNA is TGTGCCACCAGTCCGGGGGCTAGTACCAGAAAGACCTATGGCTACACCTTC.